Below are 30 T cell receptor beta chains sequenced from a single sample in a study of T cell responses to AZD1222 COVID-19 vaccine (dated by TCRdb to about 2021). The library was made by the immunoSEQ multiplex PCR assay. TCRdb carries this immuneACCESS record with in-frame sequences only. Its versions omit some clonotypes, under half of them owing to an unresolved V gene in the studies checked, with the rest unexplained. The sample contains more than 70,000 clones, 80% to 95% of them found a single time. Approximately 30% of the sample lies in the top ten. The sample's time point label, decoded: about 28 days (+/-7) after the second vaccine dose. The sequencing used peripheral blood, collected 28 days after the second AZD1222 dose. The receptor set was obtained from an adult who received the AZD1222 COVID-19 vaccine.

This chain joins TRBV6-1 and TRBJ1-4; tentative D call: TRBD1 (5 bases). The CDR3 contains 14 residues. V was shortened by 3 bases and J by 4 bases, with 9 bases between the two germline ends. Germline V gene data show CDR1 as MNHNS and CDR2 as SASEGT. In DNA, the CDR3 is TGTGCCAGCAGTGACAGGGTCCTTAATGAAAAACTGTTTTTT. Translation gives CASSDRVLNEKLFF.

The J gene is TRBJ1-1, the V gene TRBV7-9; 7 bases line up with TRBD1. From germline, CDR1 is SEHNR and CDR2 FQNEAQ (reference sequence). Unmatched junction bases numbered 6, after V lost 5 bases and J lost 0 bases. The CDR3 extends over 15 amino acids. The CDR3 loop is CASSVRDSLNTEAFF. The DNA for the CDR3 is TGTGCCAGCAGCGTACGGGACAGTTTGAACACTGAAGCTTTCTTT.

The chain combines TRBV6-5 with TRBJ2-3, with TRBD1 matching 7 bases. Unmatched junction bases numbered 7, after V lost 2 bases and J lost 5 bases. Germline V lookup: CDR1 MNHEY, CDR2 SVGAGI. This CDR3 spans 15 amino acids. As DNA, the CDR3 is TGTGCCAGCAGTTACACCGACAGGGAAAAAGATACGCAGTATTTT. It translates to CASSYTDREKDTQYF.

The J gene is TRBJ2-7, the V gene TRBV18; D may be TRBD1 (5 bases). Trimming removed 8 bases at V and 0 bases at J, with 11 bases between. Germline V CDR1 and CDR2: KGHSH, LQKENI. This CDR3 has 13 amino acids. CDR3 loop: CASRQGSSYEQYF. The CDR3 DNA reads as TGTGCCAGCCGCCAGGGTAGCTCCTACGAGCAGTACTTC.

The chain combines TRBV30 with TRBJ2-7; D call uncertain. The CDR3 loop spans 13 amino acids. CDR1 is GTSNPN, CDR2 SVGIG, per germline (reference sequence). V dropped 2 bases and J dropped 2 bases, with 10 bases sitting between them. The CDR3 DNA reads TGTGCCTGGAGTCCCGGATACGCCTACGAGCAGTACTTC. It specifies CAWSPGYAYEQYF.

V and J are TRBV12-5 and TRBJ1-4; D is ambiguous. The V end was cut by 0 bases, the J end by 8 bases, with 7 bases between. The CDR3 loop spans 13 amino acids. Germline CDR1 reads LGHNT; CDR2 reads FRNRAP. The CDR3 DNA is TGTGCTAGTGGTTTGGTGGGAGTAGAAAAACTGTTTTTT. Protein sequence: CASGLVGVEKLFF.

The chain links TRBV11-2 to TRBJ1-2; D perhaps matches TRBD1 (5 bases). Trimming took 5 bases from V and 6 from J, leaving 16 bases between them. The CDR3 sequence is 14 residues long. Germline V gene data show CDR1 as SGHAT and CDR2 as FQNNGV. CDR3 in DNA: TGTGCCAGCAGCCCCGGGGCCAGGGCGGATGGCTACACCTTC. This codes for CASSPGARADGYTF. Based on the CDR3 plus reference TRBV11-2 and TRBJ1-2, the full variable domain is EAGVAQSPRYKIIEKRQSVAFWCNPISGHATLYWYQQILGQGPKLLIQFQNNGVVDDSQLPKDRFSAERLKGVDSTLKIQPAKLEDSAVYLCASSPGARADGYTFGSGTRLTVV.

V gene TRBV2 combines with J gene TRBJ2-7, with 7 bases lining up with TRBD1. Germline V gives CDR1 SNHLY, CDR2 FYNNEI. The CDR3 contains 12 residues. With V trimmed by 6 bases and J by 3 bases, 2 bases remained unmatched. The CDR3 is CASRRQGYEQYF. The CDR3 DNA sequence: TGTGCCAGCAGGCGACAGGGCTACGAGCAGTACTTC.

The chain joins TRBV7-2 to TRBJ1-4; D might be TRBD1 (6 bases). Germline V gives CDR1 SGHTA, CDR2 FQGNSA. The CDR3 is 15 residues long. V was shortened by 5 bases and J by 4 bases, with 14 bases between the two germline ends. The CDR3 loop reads CASSQGGRNNEKLFF. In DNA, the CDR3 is TGTGCCAGCAGCCAAGGGGGACGGAATAATGAAAAACTGTTTTTT.

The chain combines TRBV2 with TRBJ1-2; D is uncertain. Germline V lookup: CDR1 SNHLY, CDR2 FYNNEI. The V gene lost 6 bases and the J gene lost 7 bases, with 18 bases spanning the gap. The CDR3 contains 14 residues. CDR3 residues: CASSALRDLGGYTF. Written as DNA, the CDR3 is TGTGCCAGCAGCGCCCTCAGAGATCTGGGTGGCTACACCTTC.

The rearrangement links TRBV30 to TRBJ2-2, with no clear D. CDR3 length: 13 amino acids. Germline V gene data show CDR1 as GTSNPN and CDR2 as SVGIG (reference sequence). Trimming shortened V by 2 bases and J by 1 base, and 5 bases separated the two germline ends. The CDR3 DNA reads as TGTGCCTGGAGTTATGGGAACACCGGGGAGCTGTTTTTT. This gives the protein CAWSYGNTGELFF.

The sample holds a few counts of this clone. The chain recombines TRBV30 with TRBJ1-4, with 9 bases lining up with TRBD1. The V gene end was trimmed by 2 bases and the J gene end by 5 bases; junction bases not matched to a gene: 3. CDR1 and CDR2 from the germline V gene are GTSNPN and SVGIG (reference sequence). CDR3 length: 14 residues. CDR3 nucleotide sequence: TGTGCCTGGAGTCGACAGGGGGGAAATGAAAAACTGTTTTTT. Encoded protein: CAWSRQGGNEKLFF.

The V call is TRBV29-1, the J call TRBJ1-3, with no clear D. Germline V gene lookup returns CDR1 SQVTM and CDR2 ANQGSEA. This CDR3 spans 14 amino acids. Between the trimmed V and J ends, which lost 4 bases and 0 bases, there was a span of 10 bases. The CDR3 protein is CSVGRGDSGNTIYF. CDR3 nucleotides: TGCAGCGTTGGCCGGGGTGACTCTGGAAACACCATATATTTT.

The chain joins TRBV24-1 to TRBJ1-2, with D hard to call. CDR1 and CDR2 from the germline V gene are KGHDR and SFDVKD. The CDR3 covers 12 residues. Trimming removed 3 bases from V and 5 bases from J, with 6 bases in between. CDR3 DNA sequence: TGTGCCACCAGTGATACCAGTTATGGCTACACCTTC. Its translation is CATSDTSYGYTF.

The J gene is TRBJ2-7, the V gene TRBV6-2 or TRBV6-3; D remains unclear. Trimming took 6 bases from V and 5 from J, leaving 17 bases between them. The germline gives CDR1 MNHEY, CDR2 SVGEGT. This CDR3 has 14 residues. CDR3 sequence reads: CASSRPLVTHEQYF. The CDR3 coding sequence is TGTGCCAGCAGCCGTCCCCTAGTGACACACGAGCAGTACTTC.

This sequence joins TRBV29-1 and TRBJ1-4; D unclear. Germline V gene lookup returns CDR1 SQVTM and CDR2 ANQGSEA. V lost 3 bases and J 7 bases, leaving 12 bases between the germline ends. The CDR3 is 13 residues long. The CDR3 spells CSVEEREGEKLFF. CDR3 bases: TGCAGCGTTGAGGAACGGGAAGGTGAAAAACTGTTTTTT.

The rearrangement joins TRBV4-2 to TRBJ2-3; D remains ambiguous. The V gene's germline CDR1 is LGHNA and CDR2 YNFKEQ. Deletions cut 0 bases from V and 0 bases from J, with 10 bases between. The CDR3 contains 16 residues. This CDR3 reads CASSQEFGRSTDTQYF. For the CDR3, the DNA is TGTGCCAGCAGCCAAGAATTCGGGCGGAGCACAGATACGCAGTATTTT.

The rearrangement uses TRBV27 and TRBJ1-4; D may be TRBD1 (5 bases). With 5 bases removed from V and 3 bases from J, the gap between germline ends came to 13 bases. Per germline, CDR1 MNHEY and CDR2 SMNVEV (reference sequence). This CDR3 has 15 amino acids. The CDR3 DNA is TGTGCCAGCAGTCCTACAGGTTTTGCTAATGAAAAACTGTTTTTT. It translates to CASSPTGFANEKLFF.

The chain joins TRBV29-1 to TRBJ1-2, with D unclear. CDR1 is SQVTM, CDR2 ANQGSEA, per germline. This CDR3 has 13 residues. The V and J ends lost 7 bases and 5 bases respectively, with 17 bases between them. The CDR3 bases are TGCAGCGGAGCGGCCGCGGACGTTTATGGCTACACCTTC. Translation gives CSGAAADVYGYTF.

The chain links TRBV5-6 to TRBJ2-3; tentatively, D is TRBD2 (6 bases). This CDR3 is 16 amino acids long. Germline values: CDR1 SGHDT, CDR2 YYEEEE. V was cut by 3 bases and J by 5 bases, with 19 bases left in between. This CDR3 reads CASSWGMTGVEDTQYF. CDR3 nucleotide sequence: TGTGCCAGCAGCTGGGGCATGACGGGAGTAGAAGATACGCAGTATTTT.

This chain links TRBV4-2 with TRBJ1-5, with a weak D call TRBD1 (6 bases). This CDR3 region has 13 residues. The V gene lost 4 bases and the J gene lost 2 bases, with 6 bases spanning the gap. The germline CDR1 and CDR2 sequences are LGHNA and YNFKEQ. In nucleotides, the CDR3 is TGTGCCAGCAGCCCAGGGGGCAATCAGCCCCAGCATTTT. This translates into CASSPGGNQPQHF.

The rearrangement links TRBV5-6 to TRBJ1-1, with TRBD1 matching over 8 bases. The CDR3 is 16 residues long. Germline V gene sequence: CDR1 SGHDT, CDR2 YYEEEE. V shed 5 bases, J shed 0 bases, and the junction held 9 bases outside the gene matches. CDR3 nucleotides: TGTGCCAGCAGACCCGGCAGGGGGCGGTTGAACACTGAAGCTTTCTTT. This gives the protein CASRPGRGRLNTEAFF.

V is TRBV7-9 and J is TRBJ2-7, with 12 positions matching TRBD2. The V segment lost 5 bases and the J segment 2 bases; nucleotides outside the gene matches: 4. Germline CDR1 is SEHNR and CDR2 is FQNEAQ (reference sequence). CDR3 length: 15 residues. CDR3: CASSPTSGSTYEQYF. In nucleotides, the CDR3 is TGTGCCAGCAGCCCGACTAGCGGGAGCACCTACGAGCAGTACTTC.

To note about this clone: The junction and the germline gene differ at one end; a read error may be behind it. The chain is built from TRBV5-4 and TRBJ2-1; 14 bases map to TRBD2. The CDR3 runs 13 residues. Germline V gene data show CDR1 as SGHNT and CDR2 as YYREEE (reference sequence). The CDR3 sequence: CASSWGTSGSWLF. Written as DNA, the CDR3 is TGTGCCAGCAGCTGGGGGACTAGCGGGAGTTGGCTCTTC.

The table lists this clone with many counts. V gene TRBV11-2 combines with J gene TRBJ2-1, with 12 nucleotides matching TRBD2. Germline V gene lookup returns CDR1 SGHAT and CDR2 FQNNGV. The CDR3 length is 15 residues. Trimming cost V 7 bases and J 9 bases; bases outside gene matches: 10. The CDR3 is CASTRMASGRGEQFF. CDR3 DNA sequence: TGTGCCAGCACGAGAATGGCTAGCGGGAGGGGTGAGCAGTTCTTC.

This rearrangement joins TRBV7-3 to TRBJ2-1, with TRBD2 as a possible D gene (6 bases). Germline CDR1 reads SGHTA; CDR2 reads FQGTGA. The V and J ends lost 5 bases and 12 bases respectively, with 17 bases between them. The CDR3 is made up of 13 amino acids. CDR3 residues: CASSPPGEVGQFF. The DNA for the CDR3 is TGTGCCAGCAGCCCACCGGGGGAGGTTGGGCAGTTCTTC.

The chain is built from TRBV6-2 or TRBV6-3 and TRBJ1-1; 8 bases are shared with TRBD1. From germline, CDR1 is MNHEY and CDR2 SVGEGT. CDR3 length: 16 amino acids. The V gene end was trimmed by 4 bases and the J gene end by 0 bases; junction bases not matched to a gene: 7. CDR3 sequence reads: CASSSPGGAVNTEAFF. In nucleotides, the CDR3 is TGTGCCAGCAGTTCCCCAGGGGGCGCGGTGAACACTGAAGCTTTCTTT.

The chain's CDR3 is CASRSGDRIDEQYF. CDR3 nucleotide sequence: TGTGCCAGCAGGTCCGGGGACAGAATCGACGAGCAGTACTTC. The chain is built from TRBV6-5 and TRBJ2-7, with 7 nucleotides matching TRBD1. The length of the CDR3 is 14 residues. V dropped 6 bases and J dropped 5; count of bases not matched to a gene: 10. Germline-derived CDR1 and CDR2 are MNHEY and SVGAGI.

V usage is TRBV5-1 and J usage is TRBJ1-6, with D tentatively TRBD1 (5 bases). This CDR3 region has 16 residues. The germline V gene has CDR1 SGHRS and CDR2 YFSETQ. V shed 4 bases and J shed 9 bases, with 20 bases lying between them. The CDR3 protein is CASSPGTGGRGSPLHF. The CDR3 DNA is TGCGCCAGCAGCCCCGGGACCGGAGGAAGAGGTTCACCCCTCCACTTT. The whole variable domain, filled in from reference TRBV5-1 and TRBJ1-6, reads KAGVTQTPRYLIKTRGQQVTLSCSPISGHRSVSWYQQTPGQGLQFLFEYFSETQRNKGNFPGRFSGRQFSNSRSEMNVSTLELGDSALYLCASSPGTGGRGSPLHFGNGTRLTVT.

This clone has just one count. This chain's CDR3 is CASTSPGQNTEAFF. The CDR3 bases are TGTGCCAGCACCTCCCCGGGACAGAACACTGAAGCTTTCTTT. This chain uses TRBV28 with TRBJ1-1, with D possibly matching TRBD1 (6 bases). This CDR3 is 14 amino acids long. Per the germline V gene, CDR1 is MDHEN and CDR2 is SYDVKM. V was trimmed by 7 bases and J by 1 base, leaving 13 bases between them.